This T cell receptor (beta chain) appears in the sequencing data of a study of shared clonotypes between healthy human individuals (TCRdb year 2020). About the full investigation: The cohort comprised a couple of women and three men aged 18 to 49 years. For each donor, three plates each were used for CD4 naive and CD4 memory, two plates were used for CD8 naive, and one plate was used for CD8 memory. To estimate repertoire size and how much clonotypes are shared between individuals, the study performed deep sequencing of blood TCR repertoires from about five healthy adults. To increase sequencing depth and limit assay-specific biases, different laboratories used diverse techniques to prepare libraries and sequence TCR repertoires. Per donor, leukapheresis produced somewhere between about 0.94 and 9.5 billion PBMCs.

General study outcomes and caveats: Sharing across four donors was observed for about 5% of naive CD4, 3% to 3.5% of naive CD8, 2% to 2.5% of memory CD4, and around 0.4% of memory CD8 clonotypes. Because the study included a small number of donors, the genetic and exposure-history diversity represented was limited. Sampling was restricted to blood, and TCR repertoires in tissues likely differ from the TCR repertoires found in blood. Even with the large sequencing depth, rarefaction of the sorted-subset datasets indicated that sequencing was incomplete. Clonotypes shared by all four sorted-subset donors showed higher generation probabilities than non-shared clonotypes. Pairwise subsampling led to the expectation that sequencing depth would affect the degree of clonotype sharing among donors. Estimated clonotype richness was generally larger for naive than for memory subsets.

A word on this clone: It has no known antigen specificity. Base-call qualities are not available, and no considerably larger clone is one nucleotide away.

TCR CDR3 regions were amplified from genomic DNA by multiplex PCR using the deep immunoSEQ assay. Genomic DNA extracted from each cell subset was distributed evenly over all wells of several immunoSEQ 96-well plates, and each plate served as one replicate. Each replicate PCR for sorted subsets received roughly 200 ng genomic DNA, equal to roughly 29,000 T cell genomes. Purified libraries were quantified with a Qubit 3.0 fluorometer, sized on a Bioanalyzer 2100, and re-quantified with the KAPA Library Quantification kit. Each immunoSEQ 96-well plate was sequenced on its own single-read 150-cycle Illumina NextSeq 550 flow cell. The authors' pipeline ran thus. The immunoSEQ output contained only junctional sequences without quality scores, so filtering could not match that applied to full-length reads. To assign V/J genes and CDR3, sequences were annotated using PyIR, a Python wrapper for IgBLAST v1.9, with IMGT germline references. Any read was removed if the V/J assignment was weak (E-value above 1e-6), the CDR3 was missing, or the read contained stop codons, out-of-frame junctions, or ambiguous translated residues. A V3J clonotype was defined by an identical inferred V gene, J gene, and CDR3 amino acid sequence. To compute the percentage overlap between repertoires, the number of shared unique clonotypes was divided by the size of the smaller repertoire. Repertoire richness was assessed with RTK rarefaction, the Chao1 estimator, and Recon v2.1 estimates of unobserved clonotypes. For all TCRbeta clonotypes obtained by the gDNA method from a handful of donors, generation probabilities were computed with OLGA. The table was pulled from immuneACCESS by TCRdb, which kept in-frame rearrangements only. Such tables lose some clones; where checked, under half of the loss comes from unresolved V genes, and the rest has no known cause. The D gene and trimming were derived from the DNA, and the V and J assignments and clone size from that table. In this sample the table shows millions of clones, more than 80% of which occur a single time. The ten biggest clones cover roughly 0.14% of the sample.

The donors were healthy, HIV-negative adults with no recently reported acute infections or vaccinations. Every donor was a Caucasian adult residing in Nashville, Tennessee, USA. Magnetic negative selection was used to enrich CD4+ T cells, after which naive cells were positively selected on CD45RA and the negative fraction became the memory subset. Blood was collected by leukapheresis, and PBMCs were isolated by Ficoll-Histopaque density gradient centrifugation and then cryopreserved in liquid nitrogen vapor phase. Analytical flow cytometry was used to check the purity and quantity of each magnetically sorted T cell population. Genomic DNA was isolated from each sorted fraction and quantified by UV absorbance on a Nanodrop 2000c. This receptor was taken from a man aged 18 to 29 in good health. The material sequenced was naive CD4+ T cells sorted from blood. The label giving this sample's cell subset or site can be read as: CD45RA+ positively selected.

For the CDR3, the sequence is CASSLNGIAGDTQYF. The DNA reads as follows: TGTGCCAGCAGCTTAAACGGGATAGCGGGGGATACGCAGTATTTT. This chain joins TRBV7-3 to TRBJ2-3; the central 8 bases match TRBD2. The germline V gene gives CDR1 as SGHTA and CDR2 as FQGTGA. Germline trimming amounts to 1 base on V and 6 bases on J, with 6 as the count of junction bases outside the gene matches. The CDR3 spans 15 residues, from the cysteine through the phenylalanine. Of the read, only the CDR3 DNA is kept; its 45 bases are in frame from base 1.